These 29 T cell receptor beta chains originate from one sample sequenced in a study of vaccination and CD4 T cells after COVID-19. The treatment: roughly 10-day PBMC culture with coronavirus spike peptide pools or control peptides (ViraFEST assay). No cognate antigen is known for these TCRs. The Oncomine TCR Beta short-read assay sequenced DNA from cultured CD4+ T cells. TCRdb reanalysed the PCR reads using MiXCR and keeps one entry per CDR3 protein. Among about 14,000 distinct CDR3 sequences, around 30% were seen once, and the ten largest hold roughly a fifth. The sequenced sample consisted of cultured CD4+ T cells from blood. All receptors derive from a human donor with COVID-19.

The rearrangement joins TRBV7-6 to TRBJ1-1; 8 positions agree with TRBD1. The V segment lost 5 bases and the J segment 3 bases; nucleotides outside the gene matches: 5. Germline V lookup: CDR1 SGHVS, CDR2 FNYEAQ. This CDR3 is built from 14 residues. CDR3 sequence: CASSITGGDTEAFF. For the CDR3, the DNA is TGTGCCAGCAGCATCACAGGGGGTGACACTGAAGCTTTCTTT.

CDR3 amino acids: CATSDSAGVDNEQFF. CDR3 DNA: TGTGCCACCAGTGATTCGGCAGGCGTGGACAATGAGCAGTTCTTC. V usage is TRBV24-1 and J usage is TRBJ2-1; no reliable D call. Trimming cost V 2 bases and J 5 bases, with 12 bases left between them. Looked up from germline, CDR1 is KGHDR and CDR2 is SFDVKD. The CDR3 extends over 15 amino acids.

V gene TRBV7-2 combines with J gene TRBJ1-3; D possibly corresponds to TRBD1 (6 bases). The germline V gene has CDR1 SGHTA and CDR2 FQGNSA. The CDR3 extends over 15 amino acids. V shed 5 bases and J shed 0 bases, with 11 bases lying between them. DNA for the CDR3: TGTGCCAGCAGCGCGGACAGTCACTCTGGAAACACCATATATTTT. Its protein product is CASSADSHSGNTIYF.

This clonotype showed up just a few times. The rearrangement joins TRBV20-1 to TRBJ2-5; tentatively, D is TRBD1 or TRBD2 (5 bases each). CDR1 is DFQATT, CDR2 SNEGSKA, per germline (reference sequence). Trimming shortened V by 3 bases and J by 2 bases, and 10 bases separated the two germline ends. The CDR3 covers 13 residues. CDR3 region: CSASGAVQETQYF. Here the CDR3 DNA reads TGCAGTGCTAGCGGGGCAGTTCAAGAGACCCAGTACTTC.

The V call is TRBV11-3, the J call TRBJ1-4; 9 nucleotides align to TRBD1. The germline CDR1 and CDR2 sequences are SGHNT and YENEEA. The CDR3 spans 14 residues. Unmatched junction bases numbered 5, after V lost 4 bases and J lost 8 bases. CDR3 protein: CASSSGTGWEKLFF. The CDR3 DNA is TGTGCCAGCAGCTCCGGGACAGGGTGGGAAAAACTGTTTTTT.

The V and J genes are TRBV11-2 and TRBJ2-5; no definite D call. Germline V CDR1 and CDR2: SGHAT, FQNNGV. This CDR3 region has 13 residues. V dropped 5 bases and J dropped 5 bases, with 12 bases sitting between them. The CDR3 DNA follows: TGTGCCAGCAGCAAGATCCCTGGGGAGACCCAGTACTTC. It yields the protein CASSKIPGETQYF.

The chain carries TRBV5-4 and TRBJ2-1; TRBD1 aligns across 9 bases. V lost 4 bases to trimming and J lost 8 bases; unmatched junction nucleotides: 7. CDR1 and CDR2 from the germline V gene are SGHNT and YYREEE (reference sequence). This CDR3 is 14 amino acids long. CDR3 nucleotides: TGTGCCAGCAGCGTCAACAGGGGGCGGGATGAGCAGTTCTTC. Its translation is CASSVNRGRDEQFF.

The V call is TRBV2, the J call TRBJ2-2; TRBD2 matches 8 bases. Germline CDR1 reads SNHLY; CDR2 reads FYNNEI. Trimming removed 6 bases from V and 3 bases from J; junction bases left unmatched: 6. This CDR3 is 15 amino acids long. In DNA, the CDR3 is TGTGCCAGCAGCGTACATAGCGGGGACACCGGGGAGCTGTTTTTT. Residues: CASSVHSGDTGELFF.

This chain uses TRBV6-1 with TRBJ1-2; a weak D match, TRBD1 (5 bases). The CDR3 is 14 amino acids. Trimming shortened V by 7 bases and J by 7 bases, and 19 bases separated the two germline ends. Germline V CDR1 and CDR2: MNHNS, SASEGT. CDR3 sequence (DNA): TGTGCCAGCACCCGGGGGACGGAGGCTATTGGCTACACCTTC. Protein sequence: CASTRGTEAIGYTF.

This chain connects TRBV27 to TRBJ2-3, with 8 bases fitting TRBD2. The length of the CDR3 is 16 residues. V was pared by 4 bases and J by 2 bases, with 8 bases of the junction left unmatched. Germline lookup yields CDR1 MNHEY and CDR2 SMNVEV (reference sequence). The CDR3 sequence is CASSSRRGVHTDTQYF. The CDR3 DNA is TGTGCCAGCAGTTCGCGGCGGGGGGTTCACACAGATACGCAGTATTTT.

This clonotype came up a few times. The chain employs TRBV27 and TRBJ2-1; 12 bases map to TRBD2. This CDR3 has 16 residues. Germline values: CDR1 MNHEY, CDR2 SMNVEV (reference sequence). The V segment lost 5 bases and the J segment 9 bases; nucleotides outside the gene matches: 11. DNA of the CDR3: TGTGCCAGCAGTCTAACTCGACTAGCGGGGGAAGTTGAGCAGTTCTTC. Its translation: CASSLTRLAGEVEQFF.

This clonotype is medium-sized within its sample. The chain employs TRBV6-2 or TRBV6-3 and TRBJ1-1; D ambiguous. The germline gives CDR1 MNHEY, CDR2 SVGEGT. V was pared by 2 bases and J by 4 bases, with 8 bases between. The CDR3 has 13 residues. CDR3 DNA sequence: TGTGCCAGCAGTTACCTGGGGATCACTGAAGCTTTCTTT. Translated, it gives CASSYLGITEAFF.

This clonotype was seen a few times. The rearrangement uses TRBV5-1 and TRBJ1-2; TRBD1 matches at 8 bases. Losses at the gene ends were 4 bases for V and 3 bases for J; bases not matched to a gene: 2. CDR1 and CDR2 (germline): SGHRS, YFSETQ. The CDR3 extends over 13 amino acids. The CDR3 spells CASSPTGDYGYTF. The DNA of the CDR3 is TGCGCCAGCAGCCCGACAGGGGACTATGGCTACACCTTC.

J is TRBJ1-3 and V is TRBV5-4; D possibly corresponds to TRBD1 (5 bases). The CDR3 has 14 amino acids. Per the germline V gene, CDR1 is SGHNT and CDR2 is YYREEE (reference sequence). V dropped 3 bases and J dropped 2 bases, with 9 bases sitting between them. DNA for the CDR3: TGTGCCAGCAGCTGGGGGGGGGCTGGAAACACCATATATTTT. It translates to CASSWGGAGNTIYF. The full variable domain, its missing parts supplied by reference TRBV5-4 and TRBJ1-3, is ETGVTQSPTHLIKTRGQQVTLRCSSQSGHNTVSWYQQALGQGPQFIFQYYREEENGRGNFPPRFSGLQFPNYSSELNVNALELDDSALYLCASSWGGAGNTIYFGEGSWLTVV.

The rearrangement uses TRBV7-9 and TRBJ1-4; TRBD1 is a possible D gene (5 bases). This CDR3 spans 15 amino acids. Trimming took off 4 bases at V and 6 bases at J, with 15 bases between the two ends. The germline V gene has CDR1 SEHNR and CDR2 FQNEAQ (reference sequence). The CDR3 loop is CASSWSRDGHEKLFF. The CDR3 DNA follows: TGTGCCAGCAGCTGGTCCCGGGACGGCCATGAAAAACTGTTTTTT.

In regard to this clonotype: Relative to the germline gene, one junction end is altered; a read error may explain this. J is TRBJ2-5 and V is TRBV6-4, with 13 bases matching TRBD2. The CDR3 has 15 amino acids. Germline-derived CDR1 and CDR2 are MRHNA and SNTAGT. CDR3 DNA sequence: TGTGCCGGCAGTGGGGGACTAGCGGGGCAAGAGACCCAGTACTTC. Its protein is CAGSGGLAGQETQYF.

The chain has TRBV5-1 and TRBJ2-4, with D tentatively TRBD2 (5 bases). The V and J ends lost 1 base and 1 base respectively, with 12 bases between them. Germline CDR1 and CDR2: SGHRS and YFSETQ. CDR3 size: 16 residues. Written as DNA, the CDR3 is TGCGCCAGCAGCTTGAAGGCCAGCGGTGCCAAAAACATTCAGTACTTC. It specifies CASSLKASGAKNIQYF.

The CDR3: CAISEPTSGAQGNEQFF. Here the CDR3 DNA reads TGTGCCATCAGTGAGCCGACTAGCGGGGCCCAGGGCAATGAGCAGTTCTTC. The gene calls are TRBV10-3 and TRBJ2-1; 11 bases are a match to TRBD2. From germline, CDR1 is ENHRY and CDR2 SYGVKD. This CDR3 has 17 amino acids. The V gene end was trimmed by 2 bases and the J gene end by 6 bases; junction bases not matched to a gene: 9.

Details on this clonotype: A junction boundary mismatches the germline segment, possibly from a read error. V is TRBV12-3 or TRBV12-4 and J is TRBJ1-5; tentatively, D is TRBD1 (5 bases). The CDR3 spans 15 residues. CDR3 DNA sequence: TGTGCCAGCAGCCCGACGGGCAGGGAGGAACAGCCCCGGCATTTT. Translation gives CASSPTGREEQPRHF.

The chain couples TRBV7-3 to TRBJ1-1, with 7 bases that match TRBD1. The CDR3 covers 17 residues. The V gene's germline CDR1 is SGHTA and CDR2 FQGTGA. J lost 4 bases, V lost 2 bases, and 13 bases had no gene match. The CDR3 DNA sequence: TGTGCCAGCAGCTTATTGGACCCCAGGACAGGCGGCACTGAAGCTTTCTTT. Residues: CASSLLDPRTGGTEAFF.

J is TRBJ1-5 and V is TRBV2; no firm D call. The V and J ends lost 3 bases and 9 bases respectively, with 15 bases between them. CDR1 is SNHLY and CDR2 is FYNNEI in the germline V gene. This CDR3 spans 14 amino acids. The CDR3 here is CASSEVDAVRPQHF. In DNA, the CDR3 is TGTGCCAGCAGTGAGGTAGACGCCGTGAGGCCCCAGCATTTT.

V is TRBV19 and J is TRBJ1-4; 7 bases are shared with TRBD1. This CDR3 region has 17 residues. J lost 0 bases, V lost 10 bases, and 14 bases had no gene match. Germline V gene sequence: CDR1 LNHDA, CDR2 SQIVND (reference sequence). The chain's CDR3 is CATLPTGRVATNEKLFF. CDR3 nucleotide sequence: TGTGCCACCCTCCCGACAGGGAGAGTAGCAACTAATGAAAAACTGTTTTTT.

The chain links TRBV14 to TRBJ2-7; no definite D call. Germline CDR1 reads SGHDN; CDR2 reads FVKESK. The CDR3 length is 13 residues. V gave up 1 base and J gave up 7 bases, with 11 bases separating them. This CDR3 is CASSQGKVGEQYF. The CDR3 nucleotides read TGTGCCAGCAGCCAAGGAAAGGTGGGGGAGCAGTACTTC.

This chain connects TRBV20-1 to TRBJ2-1, with TRBD2 matching over 8 bases. The CDR3 contains 15 residues. V lost 2 bases, J lost 2 bases, and 5 bases stayed unmatched. Germline CDR1 is DFQATT and CDR2 is SNEGSKA (reference sequence). As DNA, the CDR3 is TGCAGTGCTAGAACCAGCGGGGGTGCCTACAATGAGCAGTTCTTC. It codes for CSARTSGGAYNEQFF.

The V call is TRBV5-6, the J call TRBJ2-3; D possibly corresponds to TRBD2 (5 bases). Per the germline V gene, CDR1 is SGHDT and CDR2 is YYEEEE. The CDR3 sequence is 16 residues long. V was trimmed by 0 bases and J by 0 bases, leaving 11 bases between them. DNA for the CDR3: TGTGCCAGCAGCTTGGGGCTAGCCGGGAGCACAGATACGCAGTATTTT. Its protein is CASSLGLAGSTDTQYF.

The CDR3 loop reads CASSPQRGITDTQYF. CDR3 bases: TGTGCCAGCTCACCACAACGGGGGATCACAGATACGCAGTATTTT. The chain joins TRBV18 to TRBJ2-3; the D gene is possibly TRBD2 (6 bases). This CDR3 has 15 amino acids. V shed 1 base and J shed 2 bases, with 10 bases lying between them. Per the germline V gene, CDR1 is KGHSH and CDR2 is LQKENI.

The sample holds a few counts of this clonotype. The V and J genes are TRBV14 and TRBJ1-1, with TRBD1 as a possible D gene (6 bases). The germline CDR1 and CDR2 sequences are SGHDN and FVKESK. V shed 0 bases and J shed 5 bases, with 13 bases lying between them. The CDR3 runs to 15 residues. Here the CDR3 DNA reads TGTGCCAGCAGCCAAGATGGAAACAGGGTAACTGAAGCTTTCTTT. As protein: CASSQDGNRVTEAFF.

This clonotype has more than one count but fewer than ten. V is TRBV6-1 and J is TRBJ1-5, with a weak D call TRBD1 (6 bases). Trimming removed 8 bases from V and 2 bases from J, with 13 bases in between. This CDR3 spans 14 amino acids. Germline-derived CDR1 and CDR2 are MNHNS and SASEGT. This chain's CDR3 is CASEGGFRNQPQHF. In nucleotides, the CDR3 is TGTGCCAGCGAAGGGGGGTTTCGCAATCAGCCCCAGCATTTT.

This clonotype appeared a few times. The V and J genes are TRBV24-1 and TRBJ2-1, with D perhaps matching TRBD1 (6 bases). Germline CDR1 reads KGHDR; CDR2 reads SFDVKD. The CDR3 spans 14 residues. Deletions cut 4 bases from V and 9 bases from J, with 15 bases between. Here the CDR3 DNA reads TGTGCCACCAGTGACCAAACAGGGCTGGGTGAGCAGTTCTTC. Protein sequence: CATSDQTGLGEQFF.